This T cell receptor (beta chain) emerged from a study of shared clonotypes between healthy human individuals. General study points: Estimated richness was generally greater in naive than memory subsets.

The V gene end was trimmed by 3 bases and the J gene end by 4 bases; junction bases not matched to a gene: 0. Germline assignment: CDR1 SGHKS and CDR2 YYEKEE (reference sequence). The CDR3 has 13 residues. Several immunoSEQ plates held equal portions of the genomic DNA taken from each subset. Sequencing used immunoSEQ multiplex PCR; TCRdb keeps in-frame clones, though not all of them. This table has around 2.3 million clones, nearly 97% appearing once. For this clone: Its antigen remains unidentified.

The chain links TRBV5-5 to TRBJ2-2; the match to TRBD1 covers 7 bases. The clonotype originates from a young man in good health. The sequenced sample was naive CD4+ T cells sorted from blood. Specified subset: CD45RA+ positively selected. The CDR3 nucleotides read TGTGCCAGCAGCTGGACAGGCACCGGGGAGCTGTTTTTT. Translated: CASSWTGTGELFF.